These 6 T cell receptor beta chains originate from one sample sequenced in a study of CD8+ T cells in alopecia areata. Treatment defined: oral pan-JAK inhibitor, 5-10 mg twice daily. Extraction and reverse transcription of RNA yielded cDNA as the sequencing template. Profiling relied on immunoSEQ multiplex PCR, and the TCRdb table lists in-frame clones only, not all of them. The sample includes under 350,000 clones, 55% to 75% seen only once; the top ten take less than 2%. Specimen: CD4+ T cells sorted from blood, collected at week 24, from a patient treated with tofacitinib. The receptors stem from a human donor with alopecia areata.

In nucleotides, the CDR3 is TGTGCCAGCAGTGAAGGTAGGGGGAATTCACCCCTCCACTTT. It is translated as CASSEGRGNSPLHF. The chain employs TRBV6-1 and TRBJ1-6; TRBD1 might be the D (6 bases). The V end was cut by 1 base, the J end by 7 bases, with 8 bases between. CDR3 size: 14 residues. CDR1 MNHNS and CDR2 SASEGT come from the germline V gene.

The rearrangement uses TRBV29-1 and TRBJ2-3; TRBD1 matches at 7 bases. This CDR3 is 14 amino acids long. Germline V CDR1 and CDR2: SQVTM, ANQGSEA. V was clipped by 3 bases and J by 6 bases; unmatched bases: 9. CDR3 sequence: CSVELGGYRDTQYF. CDR3 nucleotides: TGCAGCGTTGAGTTAGGGGGCTACAGGGATACGCAGTATTTT.

This chain links TRBV7-2 with TRBJ1-1, with 7 bases lining up with TRBD1. Germline values: CDR1 SGHTA, CDR2 FQGNSA. The CDR3 is made up of 15 amino acids. V trimming: 3 bases; J trimming: 7 bases; junction bases outside the gene matches: 11. Here the CDR3 DNA reads TGTGCCAGCAGCTTGTCTAAAGTACAGGGGATTGAAGCTTTCTTT. This translates into CASSLSKVQGIEAFF. The variable domain in full, completed from reference TRBV7-2 and TRBJ1-1, reads GAGVSQSPSNKVTEKGKDVELRCDPISGHTALYWYRQSLGQGLEFLIYFQGNSAPDKSGLPSDRFSAERTGGSVSTLTIQRTQQEDSAVYLCASSLSKVQGIEAFFGQGTRLTVV.

This clone was observed a handful of times. The rearrangement joins TRBV5-1 to TRBJ2-4; possible D gene TRBD2, 6 bases. Trimming removed 4 bases at V and 7 bases at J, with 15 bases between. The CDR3 is made up of 14 amino acids. The V gene's germline CDR1 is SGHRS and CDR2 YFSETQ. The CDR3: CASSPEGSGNIQYF. The CDR3 DNA reads TGCGCCAGCAGCCCTGAGGGTAGCGGTAACATTCAGTACTTC.

Details on this clone: The sample carries other DNA sequences with the same CDR3. The rearrangement uses TRBV30 and TRBJ1-6; 7 positions agree with TRBD1. Germline V gene lookup returns CDR1 GTSNPN and CDR2 SVGIG (reference sequence). The CDR3 has 13 amino acids. The junction had 0 bases not matched to a gene; V was cut back by 1 base and J by 6 bases. The CDR3 region has the DNA TGTGCCTGGAGTGGACAGGGTAATTCACCCCTCCACTTT. This encodes CAWSGQGNSPLHF.

This chain joins TRBV5-1 and TRBJ2-7, with a possible D match to TRBD2 (5 bases). The CDR3 has 13 residues. Germline V gene data show CDR1 as SGHRS and CDR2 as YFSETQ. Deletions cut 6 bases from V and 3 bases from J, with 13 bases between. CDR3 region: CASTGNPDYEQYF. CDR3 sequence (DNA): TGCGCCAGCACCGGGAATCCAGACTACGAGCAGTACTTC.